Listed here is a single TCR beta chain. TEMRA cells were FACS-enriched, unlike CD8+ and CD4+ T cells, which were negatively isolated. Unmatched junction bases numbered 12, after V lost 0 bases and J lost 5 bases. The CDR3 is 18 amino acids. Germline-derived CDR1 and CDR2 are SGDLS and YYNGEE. This sample is drawn from a study of CD8 T cells in Susac syndrome. The authors reverse transcribed about 0.5 to 1 ug RNA with random hexamers. By means of immunoSEQ multiplex PCR, TCR beta CDR3 spanning 54 Vbeta and 13 Jbeta underwent amplification. MiXCR was run by TCRdb on the immunoSEQ multiplex PCR reads, yielding one entry per CDR3 protein. The repertoire holds more than 95,000 distinct CDR3 sequences, with about 95% as singletons.

The chain has TRBV9 and TRBJ2-2, with TRBD1 matching over 8 bases. The sequencing sample was made of CD8+ T cells from PBMCs. This clonotype originated in a human donor with Susac syndrome. The CDR3 is CASSVAMEGQEGTGELFF. CDR3 DNA sequence: TGTGCCAGCAGCGTAGCTATGGAGGGACAGGAGGGGACCGGGGAGCTGTTTTTT.